This T cell receptor beta chain derives from a study of human T cells and chemical hapten exposure. Stated time point: pre-sensitization, week 0. Treatment here: therapeutic diphenylcyclopropenone sensitization with weekly scalp DPC. Every donor had alopecia and was 18 to 70 years old; all were suitable for DPC. The study's findings and limits: Controls formed significantly fewer large CDR3 similarity clusters than expanded TCRs did.

This clonotype showed up many times. Its target is not known. This CDR3 contains 13 residues. From germline, CDR1 is SGHVS and CDR2 FQNEAQ. Trimming shortened V by 5 bases and J by 11 bases, and 18 bases separated the two germline ends. In the authors' workflow: There were a median of approximately 100,000 TCRs per sample, with a range from roughly 23,224 to 750,000. TCRdb re-called the RACE reads with MiXCR, one entry per CDR3 protein. TCRdb, not the authors, supplied the V and J calls. The sample yields 85,000 to 130,000 distinct CDR3 sequences, 9.5% to 15% seen once. The clonotype was recovered from a woman between 45 and 65 years old with alopecia areata. Some clones in this sample may be carry-over from other donors' samples. Sequenced material: whole blood, taken in connection with sensitization to the hapten diphenylcyclopropenone (DPC). The chain couples TRBV7-8 to TRBJ1-1, with TRBD1 as a possible D gene (6 bases). CDR3 in amino acids: CASSPGGGSRAFF. DNA for the CDR3: TGTGCCAGCAGCCCCGGGGGCGGGAGTAGGGCTTTCTTT.